This T cell receptor beta chain was captured by sequencing in a study of beta chain features in type 1 diabetes. Whole-study results and caveats: cDNA sequencing could over-represent cells with high TCR expression. Lower insertion and higher deletion counts appeared at VDJ junctions in type 1 diabetes patients. Comparison showed that naive, central memory and Treg TCRB repertoires appeared more similar among patients than among healthy donors.

CDR3 length equals 12 residues. V was shortened by 5 bases and J by 7 bases, with 11 bases between the two germline ends. CDR1 and CDR2 from the germline V gene are LNHDA and SQIVND (reference sequence). cDNA synthesis used the whole RNA isolate, giving expressed TCRB sequences. Roughly 3.4 million reads were obtained on average from naive, central memory and regulatory T cell samples. Profiled with immunoSEQ multiplex PCR; TCRdb holds only in-frame clones, not every one. The table records 330,000 or so clones, 12% to 15% of them present only once. A note on this clone: Its matching antigen is unknown.

The rearrangement links TRBV19 to TRBJ1-2; D uncertain. The sequenced material came from central memory CD4+ T cells from blood. This clonotype was sampled from a man aged 25-45 years in good health. The CDR3 bases are TGTGCCAGTAGTTCACCCCCTTTTGGCTACACCTTC. Translation gives CASSSPPFGYTF. Supplemented by reference TRBV19 and TRBJ1-2, the full variable domain reads DGGITQSPKYLFRKEGQNVTLSCEQNLNHDAMYWYRQDPGQGLRLIYYSQIVNDFQKGDIAEGYSVSREKKESFPLTVTSAQKNPTAFYLCASSSPPFGYTFGSGTRLTVV.